This T cell receptor beta chain was sequenced during a study of T cell responses to AZD1222 COVID-19 vaccine. Overall study findings and caveats: Donor demographics were predominantly white British with a female majority; clonal diversity may be underestimated. Spike-specific TCR breadth and depth were elevated following two AZD1222 doses. Spike-spanning, vaccine-associated CD4 TCRs were dominant at 160-218 and 743-854. At baseline, just 5 or 6 AZD1222 recipients tested seropositive.

Comments on this clone: Its specificity is not known.

Assay: immunoSEQ multiplex PCR; the TCRdb copy retains only in-frame clones and omits some. The sample carries roughly 150,000 clones, roughly nine tenths recorded once. V lost 2 bases, J lost 1 base, and 14 bases lay in between. This CDR3 has 16 residues. The V gene's germline CDR1 is SGHAT and CDR2 FQDESV (reference sequence). Sequencing used peripheral blood, obtained 28 days after the second AZD1222 dose. This receptor was identified in an adult who received the AZD1222 COVID-19 vaccine. The chain employs TRBV11-1 and TRBJ1-1, with D tentatively TRBD1 (6 bases). The CDR3 loop is CASSLIRWGPNTEAFF. In nucleotides, the CDR3 is TGTGCCAGCAGCTTAATCCGATGGGGGCCGAACACTGAAGCTTTCTTT.